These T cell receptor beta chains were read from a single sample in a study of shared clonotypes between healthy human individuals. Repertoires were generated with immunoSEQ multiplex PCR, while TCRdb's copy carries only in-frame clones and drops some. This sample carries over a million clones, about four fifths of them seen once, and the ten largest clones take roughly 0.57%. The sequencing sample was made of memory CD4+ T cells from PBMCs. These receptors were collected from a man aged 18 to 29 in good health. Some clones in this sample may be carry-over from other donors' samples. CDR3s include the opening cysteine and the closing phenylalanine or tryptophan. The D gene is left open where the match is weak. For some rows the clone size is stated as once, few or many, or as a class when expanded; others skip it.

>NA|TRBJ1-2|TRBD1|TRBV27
CASSLTGEDGYTF
TGTGCCAGCAGTTTAACAGGGGAGGATGGCTACACCTTC
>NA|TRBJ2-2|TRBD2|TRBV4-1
CASSHPPGLDTGELFF
TGCGCCAGCAGCCACCCCCCGGGACTAGACACCGGGGAGCTGTTTTTT
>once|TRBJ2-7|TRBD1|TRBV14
CASSQGGGGAYEQYF
TGTGCCAGCAGCCAAGGAGGGGGCGGCGCCTACGAGCAGTACTTC
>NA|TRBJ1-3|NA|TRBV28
CASSFSGRGNTIYF
TGTGCCAGCAGTTTTTCGGGCCGTGGAAACACCATATATTTT
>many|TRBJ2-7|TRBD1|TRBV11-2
CASSSQGTAYEQYF
TGTGCCAGCAGCTCACAGGGGACCGCCTACGAGCAGTACTTC
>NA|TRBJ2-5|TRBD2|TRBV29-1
CSVPMMLAVQETQYF
TGCAGCGTGCCTATGATGCTAGCGGTTCAAGAGACCCAGTACTTC
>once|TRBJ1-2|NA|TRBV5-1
CASSFSGAGGYTF
TGCGCCAGCAGCTTTTCAGGGGCTGGTGGCTACACCTTC
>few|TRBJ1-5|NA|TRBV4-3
CASSQEADFSPQHF
TGCGCCAGCAGCCAAGAGGCAGATTTTTCGCCCCAGCATTTT
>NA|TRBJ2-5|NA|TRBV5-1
CASSLGGGVETQYF
TGCGCCAGCAGCTTGGGTGGGGGCGTGGAGACCCAGTACTTC
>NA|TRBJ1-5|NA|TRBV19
CASSRSGNQPQHF
TGTGCCAGCTCGAGATCGGGCAATCAGCCCCAGCATTTT
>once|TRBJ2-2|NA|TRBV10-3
CAIRDREGTGELFF
TGTGCCATCAGGGACAGGGAGGGGACCGGGGAGCTGTTTTTT
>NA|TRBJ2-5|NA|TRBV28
CASSLSGQETQYF
TGTGCCAGCAGTTTAAGCGGACAAGAGACCCAGTACTTC
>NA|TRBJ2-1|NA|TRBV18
CASSPSLGPYNEQFF
TGTGCCAGCTCACCAAGCCTGGGGCCCTACAATGAGCAGTTCTTC
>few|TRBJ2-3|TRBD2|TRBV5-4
CASSWGVAGITDTQYF
TGTGCCAGCAGCTGGGGGGTAGCGGGGATCACAGATACGCAGTATTTT
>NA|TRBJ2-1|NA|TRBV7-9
CASSLEVVTGAAYNEQFF
TGTGCCAGCAGCTTAGAGGTTGTGACCGGGGCGGCGTACAATGAGCAGTTCTTC
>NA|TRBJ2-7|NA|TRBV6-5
CASSPSRDNQFGQYF
TGTGCCAGCAGTCCATCACGGGACAACCAGTTCGGGCAGTACTTC
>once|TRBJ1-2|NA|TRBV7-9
CASSPGSYGYTF
TGTGCCAGCAGCCCCGGCAGCTATGGCTACACCTTC
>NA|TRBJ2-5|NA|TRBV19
CASSHTGLETQYF
TGTGCCAGTAGTCATACAGGGCTGGAGACCCAGTACTTC
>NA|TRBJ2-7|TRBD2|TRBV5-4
CASSLKAGLGGEQYF
TGTGCCAGCAGCCTGAAAGCGGGGCTGGGAGGCGAGCAGTACTTC
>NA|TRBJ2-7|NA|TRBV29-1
CSVTGTSYEQYF
TGCAGCGTGACAGGCACCTCCTACGAGCAGTACTTC
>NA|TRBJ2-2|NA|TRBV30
CAWTRTGELFF
TGTGCCTGGACTCGGACCGGGGAGCTGTTTTTT
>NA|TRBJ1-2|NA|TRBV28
CATSGRNEGYTF
TGTGCCACCTCCGGACGGAACGAAGGCTACACCTTC
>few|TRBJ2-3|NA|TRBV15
CATSRDFTDTQYF
TGTGCCACCAGCAGGGACTTCACAGATACGCAGTATTTT
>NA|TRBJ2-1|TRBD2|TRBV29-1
CSVEWLAGYNEQFF
TGCAGCGTTGAATGGCTAGCGGGTTACAATGAGCAGTTCTTC
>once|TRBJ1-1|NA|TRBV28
CASSLPTSWGTEAFF
TGTGCCAGCAGTTTACCGACATCTTGGGGCACTGAAGCTTTCTTT
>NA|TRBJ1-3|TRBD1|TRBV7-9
CASSLGPGGPSGNTIYF
TGTGCCAGCAGCTTAGGTCCAGGGGGCCCCTCTGGAAACACCATATATTTT
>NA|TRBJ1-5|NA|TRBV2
CASSDSLSNQPQHF
TGTGCCAGCAGTGATTCCCTCAGCAATCAGCCCCAGCATTTT
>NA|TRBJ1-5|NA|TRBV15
CATSSGTRDQPQHF
TGTGCCACCAGCAGCGGGACAAGGGACCAGCCCCAGCATTTT
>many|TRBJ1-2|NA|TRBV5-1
CASSLSGIYGYTF
TGCGCCAGCAGCTTGTCAGGGATCTATGGCTACACCTTC
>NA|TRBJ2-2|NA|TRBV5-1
CASSFEAVELFF
TGCGCCAGCAGCTTCGAGGCGGTGGAGCTGTTTTTT
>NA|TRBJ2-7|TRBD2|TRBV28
CSSGRSYEQYF
TGTAGCAGCGGGAGATCGTACGAGCAGTACTTC
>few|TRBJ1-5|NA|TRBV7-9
CASSLGSLLSNQPQHF
TGTGCCAGCAGCTTAGGGTCCCTCCTTAGCAATCAGCCCCAGCATTTT
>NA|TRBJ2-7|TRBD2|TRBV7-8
CASSPQIAGGTYEQYF
TGTGCCAGCAGCCCGCAAATAGCGGGAGGTACCTACGAGCAGTACTTC
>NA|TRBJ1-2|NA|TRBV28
CASSLPPVYGYTF
TGTGCCAGCAGTTTACCCCCTGTATATGGCTACACCTTC
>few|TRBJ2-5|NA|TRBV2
CASRLTVGETQYF
TGTGCCAGCAGGTTGACAGTGGGAGAGACCCAGTACTTC
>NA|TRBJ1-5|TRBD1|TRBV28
CASSLGGQMFVSQPQHF
TGTGCCAGCAGTTTGGGGGGACAGATGTTCGTTAGTCAGCCCCAGCATTTT
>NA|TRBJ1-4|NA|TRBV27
CASSLYSIGGAREKLFF
TGTGCCAGCAGTTTATACTCCATCGGAGGGGCCCGGGAAAAACTGTTTTTT
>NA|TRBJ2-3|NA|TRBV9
CASSSGLPPDTQYF
TGTGCCAGCAGCTCGGGACTGCCTCCCGATACGCAGTATTTT
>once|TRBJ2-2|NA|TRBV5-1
CASSFEGLITGELFF
TGCGCCAGCAGCTTTGAAGGGCTGATCACCGGGGAGCTGTTTTTT
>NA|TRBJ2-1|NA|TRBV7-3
CASSLNPGASNEQFF
TGTGCCAGCAGCTTAAATCCGGGGGCCAGCAATGAGCAGTTCTTC
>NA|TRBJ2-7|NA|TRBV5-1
CASSLDMGSPYEQYF
TGCGCCAGCAGCTTGGATATGGGGAGCCCCTACGAGCAGTACTTC
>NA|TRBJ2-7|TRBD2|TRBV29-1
CSVEPSGRYEQYF
TGCAGCGTTGAGCCTAGCGGGAGGTACGAGCAGTACTTC
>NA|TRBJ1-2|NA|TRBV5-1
CASSPVGGAPIGYTF
TGCGCCAGCAGCCCCGTAGGGGGGGCACCTATCGGCTACACCTTC
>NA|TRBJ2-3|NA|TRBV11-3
CASSLGGRTDTQYF
TGTGCCAGCAGCTTAGGTGGGAGGACAGATACGCAGTATTTT
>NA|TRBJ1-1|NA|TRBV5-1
CASSSQGNTEAFF
TGCGCCAGCAGCTCGCAGGGTAACACTGAAGCTTTCTTT
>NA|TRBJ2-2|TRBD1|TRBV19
CASRRTQGAISGELFF
TGTGCCAGTAGAAGAACTCAGGGGGCGATATCCGGGGAGCTGTTTTTT
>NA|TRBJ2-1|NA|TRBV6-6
CASSYSLLSDEQFF
TGTGCCAGCAGTTACTCGCTACTCTCGGATGAGCAGTTCTTC
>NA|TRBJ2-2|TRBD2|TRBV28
CASKVGGNLGGELFF
TGTGCCAGCAAGGTCGGGGGGAACCTTGGCGGGGAGCTGTTTTTT
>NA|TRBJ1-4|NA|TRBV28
CASSRGGRAITYSEKLFF
TGTGCCAGCAGCCGGGGGGGCAGAGCTATCACCTATAGTGAAAAACTGTTTTTT
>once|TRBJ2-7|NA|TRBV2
CASSVGYEQYF
TGTGCCAGCTCGGTTGGTTACGAGCAGTACTTC
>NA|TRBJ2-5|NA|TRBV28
CASSSWETQYF
TGTGCCAGCAGTTCCTGGGAGACCCAGTACTTC
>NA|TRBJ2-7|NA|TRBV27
CASSLASRGRYEQYF
TGTGCCAGCAGTTTGGCTTCGCGTGGCCGGTACGAGCAGTACTTC
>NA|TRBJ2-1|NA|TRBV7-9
CAGGTAVGEQFF
TGTGCCGGAGGAACAGCGGTCGGTGAGCAGTTCTTC
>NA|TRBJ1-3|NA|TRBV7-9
CASSSDGTGNTIYF
TGTGCCAGCAGCTCGGACGGCACTGGAAACACCATATATTTT
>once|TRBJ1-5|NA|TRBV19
CASSPPGQYNQPQHF
TGTGCCAGTAGTCCCCCCGGACAGTACAATCAGCCCCAGCATTTT
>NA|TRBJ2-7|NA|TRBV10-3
CAIRDRETGISYEQYF
TGTGCCATCAGGGATCGGGAGACAGGGATTTCCTACGAGCAGTACTTC
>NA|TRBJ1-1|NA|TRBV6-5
CASSQGASNTEAFF
TGTGCCAGCAGTCAAGGGGCTTCGAACACTGAAGCTTTCTTT
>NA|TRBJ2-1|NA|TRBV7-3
CASSSPENGAGNEQFF
TGTGCCAGCAGCTCACCTGAAAATGGGGCAGGCAATGAGCAGTTCTTC
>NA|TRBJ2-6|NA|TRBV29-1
CSVEAARVEGANVLTF
TGCAGCGTTGAAGCAGCCAGGGTCGAGGGGGCCAACGTCCTGACTTTC
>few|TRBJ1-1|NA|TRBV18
CASSPRAGETEAFF
TGTGCCAGCTCCCCCCGTGCAGGGGAGACTGAAGCTTTCTTT